This T cell receptor beta chain was sequenced during a study of tumor-infiltrating lymphocytes in primary liver carcinoma. Unsorted bulk tissue (roughly 20-34 mg) underwent RNA and DNA co-extraction. This clonotype was counted a single time. Its antigen is not known. Since the CDR3 does not end with the conserved phenylalanine or tryptophan, this likely comes from a read error. Starting from approximately 500 ng of total RNA, TCR beta cDNA was produced with a primer in the constant region. Libraries covering TCR beta were generated through three nested multiplex PCR rounds (using a slightly modified ARM-PCR). For around 11 cycles apiece, the opening two PCR rounds ran with TRBV1-TRBV30 forward primers and a C-beta reverse primer. TCRdb used MiXCR to reprocess the multiplex PCR reads, holding one entry per CDR3 protein. The sample carries 30,000 to 40,000 distinct CDR3 sequences, nearly 75% recorded once.

CDR3 length: 12 amino acids. The V end lost 7 bases, the J end lost 5 bases, and 15 bases lay between the germline ends. The germline CDR1 and CDR2 sequences are SQVTM and ANQGSEA. Study observations and caveats: Compared with tumor region pairs, tumor-adjacent and tumor-blood pairs overlapped less. Against blood, tumors held a significantly higher top-250-clone fraction (p = 0.039).

The sample taken for sequencing was liver tumor tissue from sampling region 4. Indicated subset: tumor region T4, right-lateral pole. The receptor comes from a man aged 40-49 years with primary liver carcinoma and hepatitis B virus infection. The gene calls are TRBV29-1 and TRBJ2-7; D unresolved. CDR3 loop: CSANWGNHEQYL. In nucleotides, the CDR3 is TGCAGCGCGAATTGGGGTAATCACGAGCAGTACTTA.